Listed below are T cell receptor beta chains from one sample, sequenced in a study of blood T cell repertoires in COVID-19. The table came from immunoSEQ multiplex PCR; TCRdb's copy has only in-frame clones and leaves some out. The profile shows about 350,000 clones, roughly 90% of them singletons. Sequenced: PBMCs or T cells enriched from blood (not recorded which). Every receptor here comes from a woman aged 25-40 years who had been exposed to COVID-19. CDR3s include the opening cysteine and the closing phenylalanine or tryptophan. D genes are given only for firm matches. Not every row has a clone size; where given, it reads once, few, many or a size class.

v_gene	d_gene	abundance	j_gene	CDR3nt	CDR3aa
TRBV30	-	few	TRBJ1-5	TGTGCCTGGAGTGGGGGAGTCGGCAATCAGCCCCAGCATTTT	CAWSGGVGNQPQHF
TRBV18	-	-	TRBJ2-7	TGTGCCAGCTCACCTAGAGGGGGCTACGAGCAGTACTTC	CASSPRGGYEQYF
TRBV18	TRBD1	-	TRBJ1-2	TGTGCCAGCTCACCACGGGCAGGGGGTAACTATGGCTACACCTTC	CASSPRAGGNYGYTF
TRBV15	-	-	TRBJ1-5	TGTGCCACCAGCAGAGATCCCCGGGGGGGTCAGCCCCAGCATTTT	CATSRDPRGGQPQHF
TRBV19	-	-	TRBJ1-5	TGTGCCAGACACCGCGCGGGGGTAAATAGCAATCAGCCCCAGCATTTT	CARHRAGVNSNQPQHF
TRBV6-1	TRBD1	few	TRBJ1-2	TGTGCCAGCAGTGAACGCCGACAGGGTTCGCCCCCACTGCCGTATGGCTACACCTTC	CASSERRQGSPPLPYGYTF
TRBV28	TRBD2	-	TRBJ2-5	TGTGCCAGCAGTTTACCGGGACTAGCGGGAGGGCCGGAGACCCAGTACTTC	CASSLPGLAGGPETQYF
TRBV20-1	-	-	TRBJ1-1	TGCAGTGCTAGTAACAGGGTTAGATTTGAATACGGCACTGAAGCTTTCTTT	CSASNRVRFEYGTEAFF
TRBV30	TRBD1	-	TRBJ1-2	TGTGCCTTTAACCGGGACAGCCCTAACTATGGCTACACCTTC	CAFNRDSPNYGYTF
TRBV27	TRBD2	-	TRBJ2-5	TGTGCCAGCGGGCATCTACTAGCGGGAGGAGAGACCCAGTACTTC	CASGHLLAGGETQYF
TRBV18	TRBD1	-	TRBJ2-7	TGTGCCAGCTCACCCGGGACAGGGGGGGAGCAGTACTTC	CASSPGTGGEQYF
TRBV7-9	-	few	TRBJ1-2	TGTGCCAGCACGGGTCCGCGGGACTATGGCTACACCTTC	CASTGPRDYGYTF
TRBV19	TRBD1	-	TRBJ1-1	TGTGCCAGTAGTATAATGGGACAGCCGAACACTGAAGCTTTCTTT	CASSIMGQPNTEAFF
TRBV3-1/TRBV3-2	TRBD1	-	TRBJ1-2	TGTGCCAGCAGCCGGCGACAGGGTGGCTACACCTTC	CASSRRQGGYTF
TRBV27	TRBD1	-	TRBJ1-1	TGTGCCAGCAGTTTTCATGAACTGGGGACAGCCCCCCTGGAAGCTTTCTTT	CASSFHELGTAPLEAFF
TRBV3-1/TRBV3-2	-	-	TRBJ2-7	TGTGCCAGCAGCCAAGTGTCGCAGATGGGGCGGAGATACGAGCAGTACTTC	CASSQVSQMGRRYEQYF
TRBV10-1	TRBD2	-	TRBJ2-5	TGCGCCAGCAGTGAGTGGGAACTAGCGGCAACGGTTACCAAAGAGACCCAGTACTTC	CASSEWELAATVTKETQYF
TRBV5-1	-	-	TRBJ1-2	TGCGCCAGCAGCTTGGACCCACAGACAGGTCCCGATGGCTACACCTTC	CASSLDPQTGPDGYTF